This T cell receptor beta chain was sequenced during a study of T-cell memory formation after mild COVID-19. Across the whole study: TCR clusters showed largely donor specificity.

About this clonotype itself: The antigen remains unidentified.

V was pared by 5 bases and J by 1 base, with 11 bases between. Germline CDR1 is SQVTM and CDR2 is ANQGSEA. CDR3 length: 13 residues. Points from the study as a whole: Day 15 to 85 contractors were CD4/CD8 balanced; later expanders leaned CD4+. Chiefly within CM and EM were the contracting CD4+ clones; CD8+ ones were within EMRA.

TCRdb passed the 5' RACE reads through MiXCR, listing each CDR3 protein once. The table shows 400,000 to 550,000 distinct CDR3 sequences, with around 25% occurring only once. The sample comprised PBMCs or a T cell subset sorted from them (not recorded which). The chain employs TRBV29-1 and TRBJ1-1, with D tentatively TRBD1 (5 bases). This receptor was obtained from an adult woman who had mild COVID-19 (a few samples of this study predate the infection). Cell type and time point are not known. The CDR3 bases are TGCAGCGTTCCGAGGCAGGGGAACACTGAAGCTTTCTTT. Translation gives CSVPRQGNTEAFF.